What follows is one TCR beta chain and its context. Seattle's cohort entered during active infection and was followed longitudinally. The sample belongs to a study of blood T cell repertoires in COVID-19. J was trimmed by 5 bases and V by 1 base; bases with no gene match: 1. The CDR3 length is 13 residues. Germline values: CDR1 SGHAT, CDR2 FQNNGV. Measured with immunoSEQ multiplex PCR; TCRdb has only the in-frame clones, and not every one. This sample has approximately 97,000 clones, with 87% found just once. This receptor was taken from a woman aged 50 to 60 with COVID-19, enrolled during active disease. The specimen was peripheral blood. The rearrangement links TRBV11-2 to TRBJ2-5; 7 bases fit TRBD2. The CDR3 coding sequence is TGTGCCAGCAGCTTAGCCGGGGGGGAGACCCAGTACTTC. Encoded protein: CASSLAGGETQYF.